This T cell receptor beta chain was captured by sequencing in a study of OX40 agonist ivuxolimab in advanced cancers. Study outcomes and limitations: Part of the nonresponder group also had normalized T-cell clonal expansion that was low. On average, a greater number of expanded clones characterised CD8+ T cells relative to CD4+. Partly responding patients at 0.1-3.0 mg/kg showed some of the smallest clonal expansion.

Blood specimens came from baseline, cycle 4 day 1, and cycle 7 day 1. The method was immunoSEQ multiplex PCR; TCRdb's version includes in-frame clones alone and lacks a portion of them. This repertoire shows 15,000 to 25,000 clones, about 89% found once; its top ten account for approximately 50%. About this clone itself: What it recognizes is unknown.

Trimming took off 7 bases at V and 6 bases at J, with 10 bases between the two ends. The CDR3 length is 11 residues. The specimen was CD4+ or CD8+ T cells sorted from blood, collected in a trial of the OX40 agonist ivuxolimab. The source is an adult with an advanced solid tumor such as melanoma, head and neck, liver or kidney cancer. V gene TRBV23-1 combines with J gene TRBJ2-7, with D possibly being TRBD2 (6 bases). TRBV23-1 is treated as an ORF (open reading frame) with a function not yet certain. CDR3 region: CASNRELEQYF. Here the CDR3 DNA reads TGCGCCAGCAACCGGGAGCTCGAGCAGTACTTC.